One and the same sample provided the 9 T cell receptor beta chains below, sequenced in a study of radiation and T cells in renal cell carcinoma. Produced via immunoSEQ multiplex PCR; TCRdb's table is partial and in-frame only. The sample contains 100,000 to 150,000 clones, 65% to 85% of which appear only once. Noted time point: blood 2 weeks post-SBRT. Regarding treatment: 15 Gy SBRT to primary tumor, nephrectomy 4 weeks later. The sample consisted of blood, taken from a patient whose treatment included radiotherapy and nephrectomy. The receptor source for this set is a man between 45 and 60 years old with renal cell carcinoma.

The V call is TRBV19, the J call TRBJ1-5; 7 nucleotides match TRBD1. The CDR3 is 15 amino acids. Germline V gene data show CDR1 as LNHDA and CDR2 as SQIVND (reference sequence). J was trimmed by 1 base and V by 6 bases; bases with no gene match: 6. In DNA, the CDR3 is TGTGCCAGTAGACTGACAGGGACGAGCAATCAGCCCCAGCATTTT. It is translated as CASRLTGTSNQPQHF. The full variable domain, its missing parts supplied by reference TRBV19 and TRBJ1-5, is DGGITQSPKYLFRKEGQNVTLSCEQNLNHDAMYWYRQDPGQGLRLIYYSQIVNDFQKGDIAEGYSVSREKKESFPLTVTSAQKNPTAFYLCASRLTGTSNQPQHFGDGTRLSIL.

The chain has TRBV18 and TRBJ2-7; maybe TRBD2 (5 bases). The germline V gene encodes CDR1 KGHSH and CDR2 LQKENI. The length of the CDR3 is 12 residues. Trimming took 2 bases from V and 11 from J, leaving 13 bases between them. CDR3: CASSPVSGMKYF. As DNA, the CDR3 is TGTGCCAGCTCACCAGTCAGCGGAATGAAGTACTTC. The full variable domain, completed using reference TRBV18 and TRBJ2-7, is NAGVMQNPRHLVRRRGQEARLRCSPMKGHSHVYWYRQLPEEGLKFMVYLQKENIIDESGMPKERFSAEFPKEGPSILRIQQVVRGDSAAYFCASSPVSGMKYFGPGTRLTVT.

As regards this clone: Other DNA sequences in the same sample also yield this CDR3. This sequence joins TRBV5-1 and TRBJ2-3; no reliable D call. Trimming left V 0 bases short and J 0 bases short, with 5 bases between. This CDR3 comprises 14 residues. CDR1 is SGHRS and CDR2 is YFSETQ in the germline V gene. In DNA, the CDR3 is TGCGCCAGCAGCTTGGATAGTAGCACAGATACGCAGTATTTT. It yields the protein CASSLDSSTDTQYF.

The chain is built from TRBV19 and TRBJ1-5, with D unclear. Germline-derived CDR1 and CDR2 are LNHDA and SQIVND (reference sequence). The CDR3 length is 15 residues. V lost 3 bases and J lost 2, with 11 bases in between. CDR3 sequence reads: CASSIRDTRNQPQHF. DNA for the CDR3: TGTGCCAGTAGTATCCGAGACACCCGCAATCAGCCCCAGCATTTT.

This chain joins TRBV6-1 and TRBJ1-2; D is possibly TRBD1 (5 bases). The CDR3 extends over 19 amino acids. V was pared by 4 bases and J by 3 bases, with 27 bases between. CDR1 and CDR2 (germline): MNHNS, SASEGT. CDR3 protein: CASSGDSGLTKNRYYGYTF. Written as DNA, the CDR3 is TGTGCCAGCAGTGGAGATTCGGGACTAACGAAAAACCGGTACTATGGCTACACCTTC.

J is TRBJ2-7 and V is TRBV5-1; 10 positions match TRBD2. J lost 2 bases, V lost 4 bases, and 9 bases had no gene match. CDR1 is SGHRS and CDR2 is YFSETQ in the germline V gene. This CDR3 is 16 amino acids long. CDR3 coding DNA: TGCGCCAGCAGCACAGGGGGACTAGCGAAAACCTACGAGCAGTACTTC. Protein product: CASSTGGLAKTYEQYF. The full variable domain, its missing parts supplied by reference TRBV5-1 and TRBJ2-7, is KAGVTQTPRYLIKTRGQQVTLSCSPISGHRSVSWYQQTPGQGLQFLFEYFSETQRNKGNFPGRFSGRQFSNSRSEMNVSTLELGDSALYLCASSTGGLAKTYEQYFGPGTRLTVT.

The CDR3 coding sequence is TGTGCCAGCAGTGAATATCCGCTGAACTATGGCTACACCTTC. Translated: CASSEYPLNYGYTF. This chain connects TRBV25-1 to TRBJ1-2; D unresolved. V was clipped by 0 bases and J by 2 bases, with 7 bases between them. The V gene's germline CDR1 is MGHDK and CDR2 SYGVNS. This CDR3 is 14 amino acids long.

The genes are TRBV9 and TRBJ1-2, with D unclear. V shed 2 bases and J shed 2 bases, with 1 base lying between them. Germline CDR1 SGDLS, CDR2 YYNGEE. The CDR3 has 11 amino acids. The CDR3 sequence is CASSVNYGYTF. The CDR3 DNA reads TGTGCCAGCAGCGTCAACTATGGCTACACCTTC.

The chain couples TRBV2 to TRBJ2-5, with D uncertain. Germline V gene lookup returns CDR1 SNHLY and CDR2 FYNNEI. There are 14 residues in the CDR3. The V and J ends lost 3 bases and 2 bases respectively, with 10 bases between them. CDR3 amino acids: CASSDWGWQETQYF. CDR3 in DNA: TGTGCCAGCAGTGATTGGGGTTGGCAAGAGACCCAGTACTTC.